Here is one T cell receptor (beta chain) with its context. Its antigen is not known. This sample is part of a study of T cell responses to AZD1222 COVID-19 vaccine. Findings and limits, study-wide: Following two doses of AZD1222, Spike-specific TCR breadth and depth rose. Clonal diversity was possibly underestimated, and the donors were mostly white British, with more females. Reports indicate that nearly half of spike-specific TCRs are directed at unmutated variant regions.

Assay: immunoSEQ multiplex PCR; the TCRdb copy retains only in-frame clones and omits some. The sample contains under 200,000 clones, around 90% of which appear only once. The CDR3 runs to 12 residues. CDR1 and CDR2 from the germline V gene are SQVTM and ANQGSEA. The specimen comprised peripheral blood, sampled on day 0 of AZD1222 vaccination. The chain employs TRBV29-1 and TRBJ1-2; TRBD1 matches at 11 bases. This clonotype was obtained from an adult in good health. The chain's CDR3 is CSFGDRGNGYTF. CDR3 nucleotide sequence: TGCAGTTTCGGGGACAGGGGGAATGGCTACACCTTC.